The rows below give T cell receptor beta chains drawn from one sample of a study of brain metastases from non-small cell lung cancer. The method was immunoSEQ multiplex PCR; TCRdb's version includes in-frame clones alone and lacks a portion of them. The sample holds almost 2,500 clones, about 85% seen once. The sample consisted of primary lung tumor tissue. These receptors originate from a donor aged 40 or over with non-small cell lung cancer. Both conserved end residues are trimmed from each CDR3. Fields, in order: J gene, D gene, V gene, CDR3 protein. A D gene is named only where the DNA matches it firmly.

>NA|TRBD1|TRBV7-8
ASSLGRTGAGEQY
>TRBJ1-3|NA|TRBV7-2
ASSFSLSGNTIY
>TRBJ2-3|TRBD1|TRBV11-1
ASSRGQGANTQY
>TRBJ2-7|NA|TRBV4-1
ASSQDTGRVEQY
>TRBJ1-2|TRBD1|TRBV9
ASTVGQGSRGYT
>TRBJ1-6|NA|TRBV7-2
ASSLASVLGSPLH
>TRBJ2-5|TRBD2|TRBV4-1
ASSQGLAKYQETQY
>TRBJ1-6|TRBD1|TRBV9
TNSGRQGNAPLH
>TRBJ2-3|TRBD2|TRBV5-1
ASRKAQILAGGTFTDTQY
>TRBJ1-1|NA|TRBV2
ASTPNTEAF
>TRBJ2-1|TRBD1|TRBV6-5
ASSYDRGFGVNEQF
>TRBJ1-4|NA|TRBV5-4
ASSLEPNEKLF